These 31 T cell receptor beta chains were sequenced from one sample in a study of T cells in Graves' hyperthyroidism and ophthalmopathy. RNA transcripts provided the source from which TCR beta CDR3 regions were amplified. During a first-round RT-PCR of the TCR CDR3, the HTBI primer set was used. TCRdb re-called the multiplex PCR reads with MiXCR, one entry per CDR3 protein. The sample lists fewer than 900,000 distinct CDR3 sequences, over 15% occurring once. The sequenced material came from blood. These receptors originate from a man between 18 and 35 years old with Graves' hyperthyroidism.

Ten or more counts support this clonotype. J is TRBJ2-1 and V is TRBV7-2; 7 bases fit TRBD2. V trimming: 5 bases; J trimming: 10 bases; junction bases outside the gene matches: 11. CDR3 size: 14 residues. CDR1 is SGHTA and CDR2 is FQGNSA in the germline V gene. CDR3: CASSIFEREGEQFF. CDR3 sequence (DNA): TGTGCCAGCAGCATCTTCGAGCGGGAAGGAGAGCAGTTCTTC. Full variable domain (rest looked up from reference TRBV7-2 and TRBJ2-1): GAGVSQSPSNKVTEKGKDVELRCDPISGHTALYWYRQSLGQGLEFLIYFQGNSAPDKSGLPSDRFSAERTGGSVSTLTIQRTQQEDSAVYLCASSIFEREGEQFFGPGTRLTVL.

Comments on this clonotype: The germline gene is not matched at one end of the junction; a read error may be the cause. The rearrangement uses TRBV7-9 and TRBJ2-7; D perhaps matches TRBD1 (5 bases). This CDR3 has 13 residues. The germline gives CDR1 SEHNR, CDR2 FQNEAQ (reference sequence). For the CDR3, the DNA is TGTGCTAGCATCCCCGACAGCCCCTACGAGCAGTACTTC. As protein: CASIPDSPYEQYF.

This clonotype was observed at least ten times. The rearrangement uses TRBV28 and TRBJ2-1; D call uncertain. Trimming shortened V by 6 bases and J by 7 bases, and 16 bases separated the two germline ends. Germline loops: CDR1 MDHEN, CDR2 SYDVKM. The CDR3 extends over 14 amino acids. CDR3 nucleotide sequence: TGTGCCAGCAGCCCCGGCCTAATTGGAAATGAGCAGTTCTTC. Its protein is CASSPGLIGNEQFF.

The chain recombines TRBV28 with TRBJ1-5; D possibly corresponds to TRBD1 (6 bases). The CDR3 contains 15 residues. The V and J ends lost 5 bases and 2 bases respectively, with 13 bases between them. From germline, CDR1 is MDHEN and CDR2 SYDVKM. The CDR3 DNA follows: TGTGCCAGCAGTCTCAGGGGTTCCGGCAATCAGCCCCAGCATTTT. It translates to CASSLRGSGNQPQHF.

This clonotype showed up many times. The V gene is TRBV29-1, the J gene TRBJ2-7, with 8 bases lining up with TRBD1. The germline V gene has CDR1 SQVTM and CDR2 ANQGSEA. The CDR3 has 15 amino acids. J lost 3 bases, V lost 6 bases, and 13 bases had no gene match. The CDR3 sequence is CSVVEEGQDLYEQYF. The DNA for the CDR3 is TGCAGCGTCGTTGAGGAGGGACAGGATCTCTACGAGCAGTACTTC.

This clonotype occurred a few times. The chain carries TRBV11-2 and TRBJ2-1; 8 nucleotides agree with TRBD2. The CDR3 extends over 16 amino acids. Germline values: CDR1 SGHAT, CDR2 FQNNGV. Losses at the gene ends were 1 base for V and 5 bases for J; bases not matched to a gene: 7. The chain's CDR3 is CASSLVGGRIDNEQFF. The CDR3 DNA follows: TGTGCCAGCAGCTTAGTAGGCGGGAGGATTGACAATGAGCAGTTCTTC.

The table lists this clonotype with many counts. V gene TRBV7-6 combines with J gene TRBJ2-7, with D tentatively TRBD1 or TRBD2 (5 bases each). The germline CDR1 and CDR2 sequences are SGHVS and FNYEAQ. This CDR3 comprises 16 residues. With 3 bases removed from V and 1 base from J, the gap between germline ends came to 16 bases. The CDR3 here is CASSLGVRAGSYEQYF. In nucleotides, the CDR3 is TGTGCCAGCAGCTTGGGGGTCCGGGCCGGGTCCTACGAGCAGTACTTC.

This clonotype was seen repeatedly, ten times or more. This chain uses TRBV18 with TRBJ2-3, with 8 bases lining up with TRBD2. The CDR3 consists of 15 residues. The V gene's germline CDR1 is KGHSH and CDR2 LQKENI. V shed 3 bases and J 5 bases; nucleotides not matched to a gene: 7. CDR3 in amino acids: CASSPLSGSGDTQYF. CDR3 coding DNA: TGTGCCAGCTCACCTTTAAGCGGGAGTGGAGATACGCAGTATTTT.

Ten or more counts support this clonotype. The V and J genes are TRBV11-2 and TRBJ2-5, with a weak D call TRBD2 (6 bases). Trimming cost V 0 bases and J 5 bases, with 10 bases left between them. Germline CDR1 SGHAT, CDR2 FQNNGV. CDR3 size: 14 residues. CDR3 protein: CASSLDPAGETQYF. DNA of the CDR3: TGTGCCAGCAGCTTAGACCCCGCGGGGGAGACCCAGTACTTC.

This clonotype was seen at least ten times. The chain employs TRBV2 and TRBJ1-2; tentative D call: TRBD1 (5 bases). Germline loops: CDR1 SNHLY, CDR2 FYNNEI. V was pared by 6 bases and J by 6 bases, with 20 bases between. CDR3 length: 15 residues. In DNA form, the CDR3 reads TGTGCCAGCAGCCGGGGGTCGATGGGGCACGATGGCTACACCTTC. It yields the protein CASSRGSMGHDGYTF.

A few counts support this clonotype. The chain joins TRBV7-9 to TRBJ2-5; tentatively, D is TRBD1 or TRBD2 (5 bases each). V lost 4 bases, J lost 2 bases, and 11 bases lay in between. CDR3 length equals 14 residues. CDR1 and CDR2 (germline): SEHNR, FQNEAQ (reference sequence). CDR3 in amino acids: CASSSGDPQETQYF. The CDR3 DNA reads TGTGCCAGCAGCTCCGGGGACCCTCAAGAGACCCAGTACTTC.

This clonotype was observed many times. The chain joins TRBV28 to TRBJ2-5; D unresolved. V shed 5 bases and J shed 5 bases, with 24 bases lying between them. Germline lookup yields CDR1 MDHEN and CDR2 SYDVKM. The CDR3 runs 17 residues. The CDR3 DNA reads TGTGCCAGCAGTCCGCCGTCATTCCGAGGCCTTCGGGAGACCCAGTACTTC. The encoded protein is CASSPPSFRGLRETQYF.

The chain joins TRBV11-2 to TRBJ2-3, with 12 bases fitting TRBD2. This CDR3 has 19 amino acids. Germline assignment: CDR1 SGHAT and CDR2 FQNNGV. The V and J ends lost 6 bases and 1 base, in that order; junction bases with no gene match: 14. The CDR3 region has the DNA TGTGCCAGCAGTTTAAGGCCTAGGACTAGCGGGAAAGGCACAGATACGCAGTATTTT. It yields the protein CASSLRPRTSGKGTDTQYF.

In its sample, this clonotype was seen many times. This chain uses TRBV28 with TRBJ2-7; D perhaps matches TRBD1 (6 bases). The CDR3 loop spans 13 amino acids. Germline CDR1 MDHEN, CDR2 SYDVKM. Trimming shortened V by 3 bases and J by 2 bases, and 8 bases separated the two germline ends. The CDR3 is CASSFGTTYEQYF. The CDR3 DNA is TGTGCCAGCAGTTTTGGGACAACCTACGAGCAGTACTTC.

J is TRBJ2-3 and V is TRBV20-1; D call uncertain. The CDR3 is 11 amino acids. V was trimmed by 5 bases and J by 5 bases, leaving 8 bases between them. The germline CDR1 and CDR2 sequences are DFQATT and SNEGSKA (reference sequence). CDR3 nucleotides: TGCAGTGCTTCTAGGGAAGATACGCAGTATTTT. Translating gives CSASREDTQYF.

J is TRBJ1-6 and V is TRBV6-1, with 10 bases matching TRBD1. Germline assignment: CDR1 MNHNS and CDR2 SASEGT. The CDR3 spans 14 residues. The trim removed 4 bases at V and 6 bases at J, leaving 0 bases unmatched. As DNA, the CDR3 is TGTGCCAGCAGTGGGGACAGGGGTAATTCACCCCTCCACTTT. Protein sequence: CASSGDRGNSPLHF.

This clonotype was detected ten times or more. The rearrangement joins TRBV19 to TRBJ2-1; 11 nucleotides line up with TRBD2. Germline V CDR1 and CDR2: LNHDA, SQIVND (reference sequence). V dropped 7 bases and J dropped 7; count of bases not matched to a gene: 15. This CDR3 comprises 17 residues. The CDR3 loop is CASTPTSGRAPGNEQFF. The CDR3 nucleotides read TGTGCCAGTACCCCAACTAGCGGGAGAGCCCCGGGGAATGAGCAGTTCTTC.

The CDR3 region is CASSLSGRRSIPYNEQFF. The CDR3, as DNA: TGTGCCAGCAGTTTGAGCGGGAGGCGTTCTATTCCCTACAATGAGCAGTTCTTC. V is TRBV12-3 or TRBV12-4 and J is TRBJ2-1; 9 bases map to TRBD2. The CDR3 contains 18 residues. V lost 3 bases and J lost 2; bases outside the gene matches: 11.

This clonotype was counted ten times or more. This chain's CDR3 is CAWSVDPPEQYF. CDR3 DNA sequence: TGTGCCTGGAGTGTGGACCCACCCGAGCAGTACTTC. The genes are TRBV30 and TRBJ2-7, with D uncertain. The CDR3 length is 12 residues. Germline V gene data show CDR1 as GTSNPN and CDR2 as SVGIG (reference sequence). Trimming left V 0 bases short and J 6 bases short, with 9 bases between.

This clonotype was counted ten times or more. The chain employs TRBV11-3 and TRBJ1-1; D is unresolved. CDR3 length equals 12 residues. With 5 bases removed from V and 7 bases from J, the gap between germline ends came to 11 bases. Germline assignment: CDR1 SGHNT and CDR2 YENEEA. This CDR3 reads CASSGTGIEAFF. CDR3 in DNA: TGTGCCAGCAGCGGCACCGGAATTGAAGCTTTCTTT.

J is TRBJ1-2 and V is TRBV9, with 10 bases that match TRBD1. This CDR3 has 15 residues. Germline CDR1 SGDLS, CDR2 YYNGEE. Trimming removed 0 bases from V and 3 bases from J; junction bases left unmatched: 2. The CDR3 sequence: CASSVVDRGDYGYTF. CDR3 nucleotides: TGTGCCAGCAGCGTAGTGGACAGGGGGGACTATGGCTACACCTTC.

This clonotype was observed at least ten times. The chain has TRBV5-1 and TRBJ1-5; the D is unclear. The V end was cut by 0 bases, the J end by 3 bases, with 7 bases between. The CDR3 has 14 residues. The germline gives CDR1 SGHRS, CDR2 YFSETQ. CDR3 DNA sequence: TGCGCCAGCAGCTTGGGGCAGGACAATCAGCCCCAGCATTTT. It is translated as CASSLGQDNQPQHF.

This clonotype was detected many times. The J gene is TRBJ2-1, the V gene TRBV28; 9 bases map to TRBD1. Unmatched junction bases numbered 5, after V lost 5 bases and J lost 6 bases. The CDR3 runs to 14 residues. Germline loops: CDR1 MDHEN, CDR2 SYDVKM. The CDR3: CASSPRTGANEQFF. In DNA, the CDR3 is TGTGCCAGCAGTCCCCGGACAGGGGCCAATGAGCAGTTCTTC.

Only a few counts were recorded for this clonotype. The J gene is TRBJ2-7, the V gene TRBV14; possibly TRBD1 for D (5 bases). Per germline, CDR1 SGHDN and CDR2 FVKESK. This CDR3 comprises 14 residues. The ends were cut back, 1 base at V and 2 bases at J, with 9 bases in the middle. The CDR3 sequence: CASSQATGPYEQYF. In DNA form, the CDR3 reads TGTGCCAGCAGCCAAGCAACAGGTCCCTACGAGCAGTACTTC.

V is TRBV10-1 and J is TRBJ2-5; 10 bases are shared with TRBD2. Germline V gives CDR1 WNHNN, CDR2 SYGVQD (reference sequence). There are 18 residues in the CDR3. V was pared by 11 bases and J by 2 bases, with 20 bases of the junction left unmatched. The DNA for the CDR3 is TGCGCCGCAGAAACCCCGGGACTAGCGACTCAGGGGCAAGAGACCCAGTACTTC. It yields the protein CAAETPGLATQGQETQYF.

Only a few counts were recorded for this clonotype. The chain carries TRBV20-1 and TRBJ2-7, with TRBD2 matching over 12 bases. Germline loops: CDR1 DFQATT, CDR2 SNEGSKA (reference sequence). The CDR3 is made up of 14 amino acids. V gave up 6 bases and J gave up 2 bases; unmatched junction bases: 5. In DNA form, the CDR3 reads TGCAGTGCGAGGACTAGCGGGAACACCTACGAGCAGTACTTC. Protein product: CSARTSGNTYEQYF.

This clonotype has only a few counts. The rearrangement links TRBV4-1 to TRBJ2-7; D is uncertain. Trimming took 2 bases from V and 6 from J, leaving 8 bases between them. The CDR3 is 12 residues long. Germline-derived CDR1 and CDR2 are MGHRA and YSYEKL. In DNA, the CDR3 is TGCGCCAGCAGCCAAAGCGTAGGCGAGCAGTACTTC. This encodes CASSQSVGEQYF.

The chain joins TRBV20-1 to TRBJ1-2, with no clear D. Germline V lookup: CDR1 DFQATT, CDR2 SNEGSKA (reference sequence). The CDR3 is 13 residues long. The V and J ends lost 0 bases and 0 bases respectively, with 5 bases between them. CDR3 in amino acids: CSARDQSNYGYTF. CDR3 bases: TGCAGTGCTAGAGATCAGTCTAACTATGGCTACACCTTC.

The CDR3 here is CASRESYEQYF. The CDR3 nucleotides are TGCGCCAGCAGGGAATCCTACGAGCAGTACTTC. This chain joins TRBV5-1 and TRBJ2-7; no firm D call. Trimming removed 5 bases at V and 1 base at J, with 4 bases between. The CDR3 is 11 residues long. Looked up from germline, CDR1 is SGHRS and CDR2 is YFSETQ.

The sample holds a few counts of this clonotype. The chain uses TRBV7-3 and TRBJ2-7; 10 bases map to TRBD1. This CDR3 region has 15 residues. Germline V gives CDR1 SGHTA, CDR2 FQGTGA. Germline trimming cut 0 bases from V and 2 bases from J; bases unmatched to any gene: 1. DNA for the CDR3: TGTGCCAGCAGCTTAACAGGGACAGGGGCCTACGAGCAGTACTTC. This encodes CASSLTGTGAYEQYF.

This clonotype was counted ten times or more. This chain links TRBV30 with TRBJ1-1; 7 nucleotides agree with TRBD1. V lost 5 bases to trimming and J lost 6 bases; unmatched junction nucleotides: 6. CDR3 length: 12 amino acids. Germline V CDR1 and CDR2: GTSNPN, SVGIG (reference sequence). CDR3 DNA: TGTGCCTGGGTTGACAGGGCCCCTGAAGCTTTCTTT. It translates to CAWVDRAPEAFF. The variable domain in full, with the rest retrieved from reference TRBV30 and TRBJ1-1, is SQTIHQWPATLVQPVGSPLSLECTVEGTSNPNLYWYRQAAGRGLQLLFYSVGIGQISSEVPQNLSASRPQDRQFILSSKKLLLSDSGFYLCAWVDRAPEAFFGQGTRLTVV.